The 28 T cell receptor beta chains below were found in one sample sequenced in a study of vaccination and CD4 T cells after COVID-19 (dated by TCRdb to between 2021 and 2024). Reading the label with the study, this specimen's treatment or condition is: approximately 11-day PBMC culture with coronavirus spike peptide pools or control peptides (ViraFEST assay). What these receptors recognize is not known. Library generation was performed with PCR. Sequenced on an Illumina iSeq 100. DNA from cultured CD4+ T cells was subjected to TCR sequencing with the Oncomine TCR Beta short-read assay at the Johns Hopkins FTIC core. The raw public data were reprocessed by TCRdb itself: fastp quality trimming at Q25, MiXCR clonotype calling, in-frame beta chains only. All rows with the same CDR3 protein become a single entry with the most common DNA and genes. The sample data list around 19,000 distinct CDR3 sequences, and 50% to 55% of these were observed just once. Approximately 13% of the sample is in the top ten clones.

The sequenced sample was CD4+ T cells from blood, cultured in vitro. The source of these receptors is a human donor who had recovered from COVID-19.

This clonotype was recorded a few times. The chain combines TRBV6-4 with TRBJ2-2; D not certain. V was trimmed by 5 bases and J by 0 bases, leaving 1 base between them. The CDR3 is 12 amino acids. The germline V gene encodes CDR1 MRHNA and CDR2 SNTAGT. The CDR3 loop reads CASSPNTGELFF. The CDR3 nucleotides read TGTGCCAGCAGTCCGAACACCGGGGAGCTGTTTTTT.

This clonotype was seen a few times. The rearrangement links TRBV7-2 to TRBJ1-2; 7 bases line up with TRBD1. The CDR3 has 15 amino acids. J gave up 4 bases and V 1 base, and 6 bases lay outside the gene matches. Germline values: CDR1 SGHTA, CDR2 FQGNSA. CDR3 DNA sequence: TGTGCCAGCAGCTTAGAGAGGGGGCGCGGCTATGGCTACACCTTC. Translated, it gives CASSLERGRGYGYTF.

The gene calls are TRBV19 and TRBJ2-1; D is ambiguous. V was trimmed by 4 bases and J by 0 bases, leaving 13 bases between them. The CDR3 sequence is 16 residues long. The germline V gene encodes CDR1 LNHDA and CDR2 SQIVND (reference sequence). The CDR3 sequence: CASSSPFRNSYNEQFF. In DNA, the CDR3 is TGTGCCAGTAGTAGCCCTTTCCGGAACTCCTACAATGAGCAGTTCTTC.

The rearrangement joins TRBV11-2 to TRBJ2-7, with a tentative D call TRBD2 (6 bases). From germline, CDR1 is SGHAT and CDR2 FQNNGV. The CDR3 contains 15 residues. V lost 1 base and J lost 2, with 12 bases in between. The CDR3 loop is CASSLAGGATYEQYF. CDR3 DNA: TGTGCCAGCAGCTTAGCGGGCGGGGCCACCTACGAGCAGTACTTC.

This clonotype showed up just once. This chain joins TRBV2 and TRBJ2-6, with TRBD1 as a possible D gene (5 bases). The CDR3 length is 17 residues. V was trimmed by 4 bases and J by 2 bases, leaving 15 bases between them. Germline V gene data show CDR1 as SNHLY and CDR2 as FYNNEI. Here the CDR3 reads CASSARIGVAGANVLTF. CDR3 in DNA: TGTGCCAGCAGTGCCCGTATAGGGGTCGCTGGGGCCAACGTCCTGACTTTC. Based on the CDR3 plus reference TRBV2 and TRBJ2-6, the full variable domain is EPEVTQTPSHQVTQMGQEVILRCVPISNHLYFYWYRQILGQKVEFLVSFYNNEISEKSEIFDDQFSVERPDGSNFTLKIRSTKLEDSAMYFCASSARIGVAGANVLTFGAGSRLTVL.

This chain joins TRBV15 and TRBJ2-1; 10 bases are shared with TRBD2. CDR3 length equals 15 residues. In germline, CDR1 is LNHNV, CDR2 YYDKDF (reference sequence). The junction had 11 bases not matched to a gene; V was cut back by 0 bases and J by 15 bases. The CDR3: CATSRDRIERGGLFF. The CDR3 region has the DNA TGTGCCACCAGCAGAGATCGGATCGAGCGGGGGGGCCTGTTCTTC.

V is TRBV11-2 and J is TRBJ1-1; 7 bases are a match to TRBD1. The CDR3 loop spans 15 amino acids. Germline V gene lookup returns CDR1 SGHAT and CDR2 FQNNGV. Trimming at V came to 4 bases and at J to 7 bases, leaving 12 bases not matched to a gene. The CDR3 sequence: CASSSLTGRMGEAFF. DNA of the CDR3: TGTGCCAGCAGCTCCCTGACAGGGCGAATGGGTGAAGCTTTCTTT.

V is TRBV6-2 or TRBV6-3 and J is TRBJ2-7; D may be TRBD2 (6 bases). Between the trimmed V and J ends, which lost 5 bases and 2 bases, there was a span of 16 bases. This CDR3 is built from 15 residues. Per germline, CDR1 MNHEY and CDR2 SVGEGT. CDR3 in amino acids: CASSPQGEVAYEQYF. The CDR3 DNA is TGTGCCAGCAGTCCCCAAGGGGAGGTAGCCTACGAGCAGTACTTC.

J is TRBJ2-7 and V is TRBV20-1; TRBD1 aligns across 7 bases. Germline trimming cut 2 bases from V and 2 bases from J; bases unmatched to any gene: 9. Germline values: CDR1 DFQATT, CDR2 SNEGSKA (reference sequence). This CDR3 comprises 15 residues. In nucleotides, the CDR3 is TGCAGTGCTAGATCTGGGACAGCCTCGGCCTACGAGCAGTACTTC. Its translation: CSARSGTASAYEQYF.

The rearrangement joins TRBV12-3 or TRBV12-4 to TRBJ2-5; D may be TRBD2 (7 bases). The CDR3 totals 13 residues. V lost 5 bases, J lost 4 bases, and 11 bases lay in between. CDR3 sequence: CASSLGGLETQYF. The CDR3 coding sequence is TGTGCCAGCAGTCTCGGGGGGCTAGAGACCCAGTACTTC.

The table lists this clonotype with a few counts. The rearrangement uses TRBV20-1 and TRBJ2-5, with a weak D call TRBD1 (5 bases). Germline loops: CDR1 DFQATT, CDR2 SNEGSKA (reference sequence). V was cut by 1 base and J by 3 bases, with 9 bases left in between. CDR3 length: 13 residues. The CDR3 region has the DNA TGCAGTGCTAGAGTGGCCAGGGAAGAGACCCAGTACTTC. It translates to CSARVAREETQYF.

This clonotype was seen only a few times. CDR3 residues: CSARERAGGPNTGELFF. DNA of the CDR3: TGCAGTGCTAGAGAACGCGCCGGGGGTCCGAACACCGGGGAGCTGTTTTTT. The chain recombines TRBV20-1 with TRBJ2-2, with a possible D match to TRBD2 (6 bases). The CDR3 contains 17 residues. Germline V gene data show CDR1 as DFQATT and CDR2 as SNEGSKA (reference sequence). V lost 0 bases, J lost 0 bases, and 14 bases lay in between.

This chain connects TRBV15 to TRBJ2-2; D may match TRBD1 or TRBD2 (5 bases each). The CDR3 runs to 17 residues. Germline CDR1 is LNHNV and CDR2 is YYDKDF (reference sequence). The V and J ends lost 0 bases and 0 bases respectively, with 11 bases between them. The chain's CDR3 is CATSRDLGTTNTGELFF. In DNA, the CDR3 is TGTGCCACCAGCAGAGATTTGGGGACGACGAACACCGGGGAGCTGTTTTTT.

The V and J genes are TRBV5-1 and TRBJ2-1; possible D gene TRBD1, 5 bases. Trimming cost V 2 bases and J 4 bases, with 13 bases left between them. Germline CDR1 SGHRS, CDR2 YFSETQ. The CDR3 runs 15 residues. The CDR3 region has the DNA TGCGCCAGCAGCTTTCGGACATTTGAGTACAATGAGCAGTTCTTC. Amino acids: CASSFRTFEYNEQFF.

The chain joins TRBV19 to TRBJ1-5; D perhaps matches TRBD1 (6 bases). V lost 4 bases and J lost 1, with 11 bases in between. This CDR3 contains 15 residues. The germline V gene encodes CDR1 LNHDA and CDR2 SQIVND (reference sequence). CDR3 residues: CASSTTGHSNQPQHF. As DNA, the CDR3 is TGTGCCAGTAGTACAACGGGACACAGCAATCAGCCCCAGCATTTT.

This clonotype was detected only once. This chain connects TRBV10-3 to TRBJ2-2; 14 nucleotides align to TRBD2. The V and J ends lost 6 bases and 6 bases, in that order; junction bases with no gene match: 6. There are 16 residues in the CDR3. Germline V gene sequence: CDR1 ENHRY, CDR2 SYGVKD. The CDR3 nucleotides are TGTGCCATCAGGTCGACTAGCGGGAGGGCCTCCGGGGAGCTGTTTTTT. It codes for CAIRSTSGRASGELFF.

This chain joins TRBV24-1 and TRBJ1-1; D is possibly TRBD1 (6 bases). Germline CDR1 is KGHDR and CDR2 is SFDVKD. V was trimmed by 6 bases and J by 10 bases, leaving 11 bases between them. The CDR3 contains 11 residues. CDR3 coding DNA: TGTGCCACCAGTTCAGGGGTTCGAGCTTTCTTT. It specifies CATSSGVRAFF.

This clonotype was observed a handful of times. The chain combines TRBV30 with TRBJ1-6, with a possible D match to TRBD1 (5 bases). The CDR3 runs 15 residues. Germline-derived CDR1 and CDR2 are GTSNPN and SVGIG (reference sequence). The V end was cut by 2 bases, the J end by 7 bases, with 15 bases between. The CDR3 reads CAWSTSQGQNSPLHF. The CDR3, as DNA: TGTGCCTGGAGTACCTCGCAGGGTCAGAATTCACCCCTCCACTTT.

About this clonotype itself: One end of the junction fails to match germline, which may point to a read error. The rearrangement links TRBV20-1 to TRBJ1-1; D gene uncertain. The CDR3 has 11 amino acids. Germline V CDR1 and CDR2: DFQATT, SNEGSKA (reference sequence). CDR3 DNA: TGCAGTGCTAGGCCAGACACGGAAGCTTTCTTT. Its protein is CSARPDTEAFF.

The V and J genes are TRBV7-2 and TRBJ2-1; 7 bases line up with TRBD2. Trimming cost V 4 bases and J 6 bases; bases outside gene matches: 6. This CDR3 region has 14 residues. CDR1 and CDR2 (germline): SGHTA, FQGNSA. The CDR3 protein is CASSSRTSANEQFF. The CDR3 region has the DNA TGTGCCAGCAGCTCCCGGACTAGTGCCAATGAGCAGTTCTTC.

This clonotype is categorized as medium-sized (0.01 to 0.1%). The chain links TRBV6-1 to TRBJ2-7; 9 bases are a match to TRBD1. V lost 6 bases to trimming and J lost 6 bases; unmatched junction nucleotides: 6. The CDR3 is made up of 13 amino acids. The germline V gene has CDR1 MNHNS and CDR2 SASEGT. This CDR3 is CASRRQGVGEQYF. The CDR3 nucleotides are TGTGCCAGCAGACGACAGGGGGTTGGCGAGCAGTACTTC.

This chain joins TRBV30 and TRBJ2-3, with D maybe TRBD2 (5 bases). Germline V lookup: CDR1 GTSNPN, CDR2 SVGIG (reference sequence). Trimming cost V 4 bases and J 4 bases, with 9 bases left between them. The CDR3 is 12 residues long. The CDR3 here is CAWTGFADTQYF. CDR3 nucleotide sequence: TGTGCCTGGACGGGGTTCGCAGATACGCAGTATTTT. Full variable domain (missing parts from reference TRBV30 and TRBJ2-3): SQTIHQWPATLVQPVGSPLSLECTVEGTSNPNLYWYRQAAGRGLQLLFYSVGIGQISSEVPQNLSASRPQDRQFILSSKKLLLSDSGFYLCAWTGFADTQYFGPGTRLTVL.

The chain uses TRBV6-5 and TRBJ1-1, with D possibly matching TRBD1 (5 bases). V lost 2 bases, J lost 2 bases, and 12 bases lay in between. The CDR3 has 15 residues. Germline V gene sequence: CDR1 MNHEY, CDR2 SVGAGI. The CDR3: CASSYGGGGNTEAFF. Here the CDR3 DNA reads TGTGCCAGCAGTTACGGTGGGGGGGGTAACACTGAAGCTTTCTTT.

This clonotype came up a few times. This chain links TRBV15 with TRBJ1-2; D remains ambiguous. The CDR3 is 16 amino acids. Germline V gene lookup returns CDR1 LNHNV and CDR2 YYDKDF (reference sequence). The V end lost 8 bases, the J end lost 0 bases, and 19 bases lay between the germline ends. The CDR3 nucleotides are TGTGCCACCGGCGGTTTCAAGGGATTAGCTAACTATGGCTACACCTTC. It specifies CATGGFKGLANYGYTF.

This rearrangement joins TRBV7-6 to TRBJ2-3; TRBD1 matches at 7 bases. Trimming cost V 5 bases and J 0 bases; bases outside gene matches: 5. The CDR3 is 15 amino acids. Germline V gene data show CDR1 as SGHVS and CDR2 as FNYEAQ. CDR3 residues: CASSPTGASTDTQYF. DNA for the CDR3: TGTGCCAGCAGCCCTACAGGGGCCAGCACAGATACGCAGTATTTT. Based on the CDR3 plus reference TRBV7-6 and TRBJ2-3, the full variable domain is GAGVSQSPRYKVTKRGQDVALRCDPISGHVSLYWYRQALGQGPEFLTYFNYEAQQDKSGLPNDRFSAERPEGSISTLTIQRTEQRDSAMYRCASSPTGASTDTQYFGPGTRLTVL.

This clonotype was counted only a few times. The chain has TRBV20-1 and TRBJ1-5, with 7 bases lining up with TRBD1. Germline CDR1 and CDR2: DFQATT and SNEGSKA (reference sequence). CDR3 length: 15 residues. The V gene end was trimmed by 2 bases and the J gene end by 2 bases; junction bases not matched to a gene: 6. The CDR3: CSARNGQEGNQPQHF. CDR3 nucleotide sequence: TGCAGTGCTAGAAATGGACAGGAAGGCAATCAGCCCCAGCATTTT.

This clonotype was counted only a few times. J is TRBJ2-5 and V is TRBV6-5, with D possibly called TRBD1 or TRBD2 (7 bases each). The CDR3 totals 15 residues. V dropped 2 bases and J dropped 5 bases, with 15 bases sitting between them. Germline V gene data show CDR1 as MNHEY and CDR2 as SVGAGI. CDR3 region: CASSYGRGREETQYF. As DNA, the CDR3 is TGTGCCAGCAGTTACGGGAGGGGGCGCGAGGAGACCCAGTACTTC.

This clonotype was recorded a few times. This sequence joins TRBV10-2 and TRBJ1-5; tentatively, D is TRBD1 (6 bases). V was pared by 9 bases and J by 0 bases, with 15 bases between. Germline CDR1 is WSHSY and CDR2 is SAAADI. This CDR3 spans 15 amino acids. This CDR3 is CASQRDTHSNQPQHF. In nucleotides, the CDR3 is TGCGCCAGTCAACGGGACACTCATAGCAATCAGCCCCAGCATTTT.